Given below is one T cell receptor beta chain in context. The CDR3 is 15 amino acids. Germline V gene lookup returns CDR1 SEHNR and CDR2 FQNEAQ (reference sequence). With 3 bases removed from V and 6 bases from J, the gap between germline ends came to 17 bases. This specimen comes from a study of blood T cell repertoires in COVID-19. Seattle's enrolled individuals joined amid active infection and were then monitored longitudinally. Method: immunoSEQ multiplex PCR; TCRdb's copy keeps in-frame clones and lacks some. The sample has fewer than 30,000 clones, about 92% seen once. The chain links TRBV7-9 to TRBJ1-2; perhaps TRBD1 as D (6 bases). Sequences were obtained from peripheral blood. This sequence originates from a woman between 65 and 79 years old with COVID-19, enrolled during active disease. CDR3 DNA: TGTGCCAGCAGCTTGGGGGCGTCATTCGAGGATGGCTACACCTTC. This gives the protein CASSLGASFEDGYTF.